The following is a TCR beta chain sequence with its context. This sample was taken from a study of early stage breast cancer tumors. The germline V gene encodes CDR1 SGHAT and CDR2 FQNNGV. The CDR3 spans 16 residues. Between the trimmed V and J ends, which lost 2 bases and 5 bases, there was a span of 18 bases. Clones were read by immunoSEQ multiplex PCR, and TCRdb kept only the in-frame ones, dropping some. Among some 72,000 clones listed, around 80% were seen once. The sample consisted of blood. The rearrangement joins TRBV11-2 to TRBJ2-5; either TRBD1 or TRBD2 may fit D (6 bases each). The TCR originated in a person between 60 and 70 years old with breast cancer. The CDR3 DNA reads as TGTGCCAGCAGCTTATCGGGATCGGGGGCCTCGGAGACCCAGTACTTC. Its protein is CASSLSGSGASETQYF.